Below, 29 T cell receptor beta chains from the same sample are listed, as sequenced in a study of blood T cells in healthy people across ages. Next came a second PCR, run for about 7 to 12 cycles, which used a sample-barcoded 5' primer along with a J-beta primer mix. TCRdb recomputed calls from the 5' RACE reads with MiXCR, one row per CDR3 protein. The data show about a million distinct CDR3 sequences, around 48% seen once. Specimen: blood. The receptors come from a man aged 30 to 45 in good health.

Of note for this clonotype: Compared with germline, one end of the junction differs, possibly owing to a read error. The DNA for the CDR3 is TGTGCCGTCAGCTACCGAACAGGGAGCTTTACAGATACGCAGTATTTT. This translates into CAVSYRTGSFTDTQYF. The gene calls are TRBV10-3 and TRBJ2-3, with D possibly TRBD1 on 6 matching bases. Germline assignment: CDR1 ENHRY and CDR2 SYGVKD. This CDR3 is built from 16 residues.

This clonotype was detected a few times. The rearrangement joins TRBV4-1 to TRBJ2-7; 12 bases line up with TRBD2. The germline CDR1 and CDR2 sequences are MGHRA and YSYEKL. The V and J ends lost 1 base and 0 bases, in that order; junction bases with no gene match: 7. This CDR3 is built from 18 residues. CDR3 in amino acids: CASSQGTSGGPSSYEQYF. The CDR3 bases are TGCGCCAGCAGCCAAGGTACTAGCGGGGGGCCGAGCTCCTACGAGCAGTACTTC.

The CDR3 DNA follows: TGTGCCAGCAGTCGTGACGTGAGCACAGATACGCAGTATTTT. Translating gives CASSRDVSTDTQYF. The chain combines TRBV27 with TRBJ2-3; D is ambiguous. V lost 5 bases and J lost 0, with 9 bases in between. CDR1 and CDR2 (germline): MNHEY, SMNVEV (reference sequence). This CDR3 region has 14 residues.

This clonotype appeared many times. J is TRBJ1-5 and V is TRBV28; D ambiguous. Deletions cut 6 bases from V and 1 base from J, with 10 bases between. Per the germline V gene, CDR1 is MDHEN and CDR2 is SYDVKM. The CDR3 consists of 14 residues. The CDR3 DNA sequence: TGTGCCAGCAGGATATCTGGGAGCAATCAGCCCCAGCATTTT. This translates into CASRISGSNQPQHF.

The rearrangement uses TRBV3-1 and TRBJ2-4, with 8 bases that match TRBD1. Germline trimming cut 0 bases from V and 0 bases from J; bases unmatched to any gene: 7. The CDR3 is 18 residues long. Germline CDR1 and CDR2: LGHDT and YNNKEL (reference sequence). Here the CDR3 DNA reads TGTGCCAGCAGCCAAGATTATGGACAGGGCTTAGCCAAAAACATTCAGTACTTC. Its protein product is CASSQDYGQGLAKNIQYF.

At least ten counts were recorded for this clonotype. The CDR3 bases are TGCAGTGCTAGAGGAGGAGGACTAGCGGGGGGGAATATAGATGAGCAGTTCTTC. This sequence encodes CSARGGGLAGGNIDEQFF. This chain uses TRBV20-1 with TRBJ2-1, with 15 bases aligning to TRBD2. With V trimmed by 1 base and J by 8 bases, 12 bases remained unmatched. The CDR3 runs 18 residues. Looked up from germline, CDR1 is DFQATT and CDR2 is SNEGSKA (reference sequence).

The CDR3 is CSARDSNRGGSPLHF. The DNA for the CDR3 is TGCAGTGCTAGAGATTCAAACAGGGGCGGCTCACCCCTCCACTTT. V usage is TRBV20-1 and J usage is TRBJ1-6, with TRBD1 identical over 7 bases. Per germline, CDR1 DFQATT and CDR2 SNEGSKA (reference sequence). The CDR3 has 15 amino acids. J lost 10 bases, V lost 0 bases, and 9 bases had no gene match.

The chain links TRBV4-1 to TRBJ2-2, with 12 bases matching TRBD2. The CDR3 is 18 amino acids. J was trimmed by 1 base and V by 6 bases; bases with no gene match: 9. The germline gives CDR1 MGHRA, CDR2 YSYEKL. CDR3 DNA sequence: TGCGCCAGCAGGCCGGGACTAGCGGGCAGACAGAACACCGGGGAGCTGTTTTTT. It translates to CASRPGLAGRQNTGELFF.

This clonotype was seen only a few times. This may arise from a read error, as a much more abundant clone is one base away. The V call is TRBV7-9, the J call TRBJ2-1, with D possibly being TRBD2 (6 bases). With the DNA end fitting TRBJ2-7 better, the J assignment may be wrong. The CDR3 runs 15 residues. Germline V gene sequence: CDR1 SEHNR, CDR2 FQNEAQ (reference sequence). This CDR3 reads CASSPRGTGYNEQYF. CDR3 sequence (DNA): TGTGCCAGCAGCCCACGGGGGACCGGCTACAATGAGCAGTACTTC.

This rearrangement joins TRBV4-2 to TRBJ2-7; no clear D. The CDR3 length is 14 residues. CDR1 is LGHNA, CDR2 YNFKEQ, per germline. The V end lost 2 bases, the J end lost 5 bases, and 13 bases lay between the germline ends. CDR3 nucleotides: TGTGCCAGCAGCCAACGTAATCAGGACCACGAGCAGTACTTC. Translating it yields CASSQRNQDHEQYF.

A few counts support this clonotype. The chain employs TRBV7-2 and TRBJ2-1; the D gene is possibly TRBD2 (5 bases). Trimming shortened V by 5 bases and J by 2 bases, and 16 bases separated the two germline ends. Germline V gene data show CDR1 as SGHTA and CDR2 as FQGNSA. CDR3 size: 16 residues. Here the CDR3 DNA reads TGTGCCAGCAGCGCCAAGAGCGGCCGGGCCTACAATGAGCAGTTCTTC. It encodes CASSAKSGRAYNEQFF.

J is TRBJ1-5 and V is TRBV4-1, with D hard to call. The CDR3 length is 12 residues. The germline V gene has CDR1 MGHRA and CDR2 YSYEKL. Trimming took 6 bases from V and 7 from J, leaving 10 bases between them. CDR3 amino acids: CASRGIGQPQHF. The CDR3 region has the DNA TGCGCCAGCAGGGGGATTGGGCAGCCCCAGCATTTT.

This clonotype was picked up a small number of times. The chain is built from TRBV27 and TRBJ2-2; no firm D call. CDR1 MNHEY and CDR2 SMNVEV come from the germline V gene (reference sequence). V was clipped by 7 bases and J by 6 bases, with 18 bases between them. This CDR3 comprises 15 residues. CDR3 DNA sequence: TGTGCCAGCACCTTCGTGCCCCAAAGGTCCGGGGAGCTGTTTTTT. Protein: CASTFVPQRSGELFF.

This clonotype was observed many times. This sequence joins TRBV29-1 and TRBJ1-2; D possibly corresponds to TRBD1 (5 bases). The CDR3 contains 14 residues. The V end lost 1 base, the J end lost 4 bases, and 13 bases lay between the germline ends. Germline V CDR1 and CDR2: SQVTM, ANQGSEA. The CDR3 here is CSVEGQGGGYGYTF. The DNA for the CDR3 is TGCAGCGTTGAAGGTCAGGGCGGGGGCTATGGCTACACCTTC.

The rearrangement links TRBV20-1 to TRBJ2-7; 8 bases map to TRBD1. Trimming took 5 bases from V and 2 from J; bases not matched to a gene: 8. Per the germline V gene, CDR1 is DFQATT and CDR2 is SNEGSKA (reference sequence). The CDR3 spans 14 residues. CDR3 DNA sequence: TGCAGTGCTCGCCTTGACAGGGGAACCTACGAGCAGTACTTC. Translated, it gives CSARLDRGTYEQYF.

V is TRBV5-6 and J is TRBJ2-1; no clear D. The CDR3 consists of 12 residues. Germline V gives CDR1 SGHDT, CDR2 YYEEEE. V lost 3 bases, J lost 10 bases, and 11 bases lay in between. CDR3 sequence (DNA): TGTGCCAGCAGCTGGGGAAAAGGAGAGCAGTTCTTC. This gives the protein CASSWGKGEQFF. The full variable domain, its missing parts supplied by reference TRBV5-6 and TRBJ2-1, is DAGVTQSPTHLIKTRGQQVTLRCSPKSGHDTVSWYQQALGQGPQFIFQYYEEEERQRGNFPDRFSGHQFPNYSSELNVNALLLGDSALYLCASSWGKGEQFFGPGTRLTVL.

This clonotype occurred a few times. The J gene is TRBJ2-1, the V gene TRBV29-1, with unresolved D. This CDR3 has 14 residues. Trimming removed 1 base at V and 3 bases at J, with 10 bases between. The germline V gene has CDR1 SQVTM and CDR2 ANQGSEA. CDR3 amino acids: CSVEVLRVYNEQFF. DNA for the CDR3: TGCAGCGTTGAAGTACTCCGCGTCTACAATGAGCAGTTCTTC.

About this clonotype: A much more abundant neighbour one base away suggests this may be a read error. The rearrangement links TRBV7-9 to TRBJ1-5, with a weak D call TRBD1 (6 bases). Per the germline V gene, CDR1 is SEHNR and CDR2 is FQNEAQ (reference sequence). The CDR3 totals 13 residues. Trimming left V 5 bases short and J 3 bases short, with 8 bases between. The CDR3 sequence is CASSGQYNQPQHF. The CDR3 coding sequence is TGTGCCAGCAGCGGACAGTACAATCAGCCCCAGCATTTT.

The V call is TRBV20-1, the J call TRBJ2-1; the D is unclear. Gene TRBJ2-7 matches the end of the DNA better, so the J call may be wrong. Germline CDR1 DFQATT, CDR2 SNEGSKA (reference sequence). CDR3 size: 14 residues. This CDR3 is CSASGASSYNEQYF. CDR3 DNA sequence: TGCAGTGCCTCAGGAGCGAGCTCCTACAATGAGCAGTACTTC.

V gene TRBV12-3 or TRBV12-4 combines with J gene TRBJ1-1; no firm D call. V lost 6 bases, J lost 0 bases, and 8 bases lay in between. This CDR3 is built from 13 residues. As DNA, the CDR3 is TGTGCCAGCAGCGTACAGTTGAACACTGAAGCTTTCTTT. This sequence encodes CASSVQLNTEAFF.

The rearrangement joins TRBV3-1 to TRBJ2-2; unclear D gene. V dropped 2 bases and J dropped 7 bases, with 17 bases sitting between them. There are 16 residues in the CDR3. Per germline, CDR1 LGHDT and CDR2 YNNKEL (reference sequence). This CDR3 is CASSQTNWGIGGELFF. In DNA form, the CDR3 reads TGTGCCAGCAGCCAAACAAATTGGGGTATCGGCGGGGAGCTGTTTTTT.

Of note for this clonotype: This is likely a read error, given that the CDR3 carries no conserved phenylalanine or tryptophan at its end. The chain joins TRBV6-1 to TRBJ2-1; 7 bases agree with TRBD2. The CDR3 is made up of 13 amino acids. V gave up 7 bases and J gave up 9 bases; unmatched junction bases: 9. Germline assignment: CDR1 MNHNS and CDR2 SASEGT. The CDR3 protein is CASTSSSGREQFL. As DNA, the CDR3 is TGTGCCAGCACTTCTTCTAGCGGTCGTGAGCAGTTCTTA.

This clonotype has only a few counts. The DNA for the CDR3 is TGTGCCAGCATGTTGCTGGGTGAGCAGTACTTC. Encoded protein: CASMLLGEQYF. This chain joins TRBV6-5 and TRBJ2-5; D remains unclear. The CDR3 is 11 amino acids. Germline-derived CDR1 and CDR2 are MNHEY and SVGAGI. Trimming took off 7 bases at V and 11 bases at J, with 14 bases between the two ends.

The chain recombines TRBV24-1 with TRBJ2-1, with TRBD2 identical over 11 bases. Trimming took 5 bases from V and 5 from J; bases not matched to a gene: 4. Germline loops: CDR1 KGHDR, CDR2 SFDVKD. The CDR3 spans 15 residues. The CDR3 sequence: CATSVSSGGHNEQFF. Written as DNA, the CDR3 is TGTGCCACCAGTGTCTCTAGCGGGGGGCACAATGAGCAGTTCTTC.

The CDR3 spells CASSSWTLKETQYF. The CDR3 DNA follows: TGTGCCAGCAGCTCCTGGACATTAAAAGAGACCCAGTACTTC. V gene TRBV7-9 combines with J gene TRBJ2-5, with D tentatively TRBD1 (5 bases). The CDR3 is made up of 14 amino acids. Germline lookup yields CDR1 SEHNR and CDR2 FQNEAQ (reference sequence). Trimming removed 4 bases from V and 3 bases from J, with 12 bases in between.

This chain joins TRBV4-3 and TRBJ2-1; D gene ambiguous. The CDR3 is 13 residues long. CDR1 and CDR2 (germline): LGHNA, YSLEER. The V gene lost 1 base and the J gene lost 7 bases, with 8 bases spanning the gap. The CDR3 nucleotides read TGCGCCAGCAGCCAAGCCCCCAGGAATGAGCAGTTCTTC. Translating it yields CASSQAPRNEQFF.

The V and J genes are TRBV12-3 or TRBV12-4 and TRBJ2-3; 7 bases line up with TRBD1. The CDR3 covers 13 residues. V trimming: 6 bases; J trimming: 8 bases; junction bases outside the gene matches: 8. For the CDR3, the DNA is TGTGCCAGCAGGTCTACAGGGGCAGGTACGCAGTATTTT. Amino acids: CASRSTGAGTQYF.

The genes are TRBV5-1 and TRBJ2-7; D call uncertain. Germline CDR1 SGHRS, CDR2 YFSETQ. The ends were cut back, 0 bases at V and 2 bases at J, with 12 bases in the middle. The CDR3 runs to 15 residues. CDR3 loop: CASSLEDGRPYEQYF. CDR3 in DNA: TGCGCCAGCAGCTTGGAGGACGGCAGGCCCTACGAGCAGTACTTC.

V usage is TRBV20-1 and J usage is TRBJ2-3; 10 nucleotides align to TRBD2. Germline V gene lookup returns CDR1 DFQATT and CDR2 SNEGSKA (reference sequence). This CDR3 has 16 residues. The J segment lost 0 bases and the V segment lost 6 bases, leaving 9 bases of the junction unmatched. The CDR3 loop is CSARPSSGGSTDTQYF. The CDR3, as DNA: TGCAGTGCCCGGCCTTCTAGCGGGGGAAGCACAGATACGCAGTATTTT.